This T cell receptor (beta chain) was sequenced during a study of shared T cell receptors in the human thymus. Data came from immunoSEQ multiplex PCR; TCRdb stores just in-frame clones and leaves some out. The data show hundreds of thousands of clones, more than 70% seen once. The germline V gene encodes CDR1 MDHEN and CDR2 SYDVKM. This CDR3 is 13 amino acids long. V dropped 7 bases and J dropped 3 bases, with 7 bases sitting between them. The sample was also reused in another study, on human thymus T cells. In that study: Samples came from healthy Finnish infants during open corrective cardiac surgery. Thymic and blood repertoires showed apparently biased V and J gene usage.

This chain connects TRBV28 to TRBJ2-6; TRBD2 is a possible D gene (5 bases). The source of this sequence is a boy under two years old with a congenital heart defect. The source material was thymocytes. DNA for the CDR3: TGTGCCAGCACCGAGGGTGGGGCCAACGTCCTGACTTTC. Its translation is CASTEGGANVLTF.